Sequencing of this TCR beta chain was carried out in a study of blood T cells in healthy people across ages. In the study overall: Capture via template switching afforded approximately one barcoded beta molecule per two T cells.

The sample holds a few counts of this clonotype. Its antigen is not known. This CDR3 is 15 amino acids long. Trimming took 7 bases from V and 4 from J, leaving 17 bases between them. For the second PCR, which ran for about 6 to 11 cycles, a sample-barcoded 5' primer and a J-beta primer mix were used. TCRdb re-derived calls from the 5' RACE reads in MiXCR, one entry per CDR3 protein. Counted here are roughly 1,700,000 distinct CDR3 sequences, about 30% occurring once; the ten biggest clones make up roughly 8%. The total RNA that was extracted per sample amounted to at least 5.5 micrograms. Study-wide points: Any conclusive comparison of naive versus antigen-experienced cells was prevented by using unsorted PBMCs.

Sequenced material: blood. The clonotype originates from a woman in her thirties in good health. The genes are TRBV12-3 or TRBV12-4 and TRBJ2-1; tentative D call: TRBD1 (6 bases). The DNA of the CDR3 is TGTGCCAGCACCCCAGGGAACCAGGGGTACAATGAGCAGTTCTTC. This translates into CASTPGNQGYNEQFF.